The entry below describes one T cell receptor beta chain. Its matching antigen is unknown. The data derive from a study of a mutant IDH1 vaccine in newly diagnosed glioma. Turning to the study itself: Patients got their first vaccination 4-6 weeks after radiotherapy alone, or with temozolomide cycles. Whole-study results and caveats: Evidence of vaccine-induced immune responses was documented in 85% to 95% of patients. No link was apparently found between pseudoprogression and changes in top peripheral T cell clonotypes.

Produced via immunoSEQ multiplex PCR; TCRdb's table is partial and in-frame only. The sample has just over 60,000 clones; 80% to 85% are singletons. Time point described: week 47, end of study. Doses consisted of 300 ug of mutant IDH1 20-mer peptide each, paired with topical imiquimod. All eight of the vaccinations patients received fell in weeks 1, 3, 5, 7, 11, 15, 19 and 23. The sample here was PBMCs, taken from a glioma patient whose treatment included an IDH1 peptide vaccine. The origin of this receptor is a man aged 30 to 45 with glioma.

CDR3 sequence: CASSLGLVVAKNIQYF. Written as DNA, the CDR3 is TGCGCCAGCAGCTTAGGACTAGTGGTAGCCAAAAACATTCAGTACTTC. The chain employs TRBV5-1 and TRBJ2-4; 7 nucleotides align to TRBD2. The CDR3 is 16 residues long. The trim removed 2 bases at V and 0 bases at J, leaving 5 bases unmatched. The germline V gene encodes CDR1 SGHRS and CDR2 YFSETQ.